This T cell receptor (beta chain) emerged from a study of cytomegalovirus exposure and HLA in healthy donors. The study, taken as a whole, reports: 16,951 TCR beta sequences were associated with HLA alleles at 0.05 false discovery rate in a later analysis. A later analysis reportedly identified an Asian-associated ancestry cluster as carrying fewer N-insertions than the approximately 640-donor mean.

Comment on this clone: The antigen remains unidentified.

It was with 60 Vbeta and 13 Jbeta primers that the PCR ran. Here immunoSEQ multiplex PCR was the method, and the copy in TCRdb shows in-frame clones only, minus some. The sample totals 56,000 or so clones. The germline V gene has CDR1 GTSNPN and CDR2 SVGIG (reference sequence). This CDR3 has 13 residues. V was clipped by 0 bases and J by 4 bases, with 7 bases between them. The specimen was PBMCs. The TCR sequence derives from a man aged 35 to 55 in good health and CMV-seropositive. The rearrangement uses TRBV30 and TRBJ1-5; D is unclear. The CDR3 here is CAWSVSGNQPQHF. CDR3 nucleotides: TGTGCCTGGAGTGTTTCGGGGAATCAGCCCCAGCATTTT.